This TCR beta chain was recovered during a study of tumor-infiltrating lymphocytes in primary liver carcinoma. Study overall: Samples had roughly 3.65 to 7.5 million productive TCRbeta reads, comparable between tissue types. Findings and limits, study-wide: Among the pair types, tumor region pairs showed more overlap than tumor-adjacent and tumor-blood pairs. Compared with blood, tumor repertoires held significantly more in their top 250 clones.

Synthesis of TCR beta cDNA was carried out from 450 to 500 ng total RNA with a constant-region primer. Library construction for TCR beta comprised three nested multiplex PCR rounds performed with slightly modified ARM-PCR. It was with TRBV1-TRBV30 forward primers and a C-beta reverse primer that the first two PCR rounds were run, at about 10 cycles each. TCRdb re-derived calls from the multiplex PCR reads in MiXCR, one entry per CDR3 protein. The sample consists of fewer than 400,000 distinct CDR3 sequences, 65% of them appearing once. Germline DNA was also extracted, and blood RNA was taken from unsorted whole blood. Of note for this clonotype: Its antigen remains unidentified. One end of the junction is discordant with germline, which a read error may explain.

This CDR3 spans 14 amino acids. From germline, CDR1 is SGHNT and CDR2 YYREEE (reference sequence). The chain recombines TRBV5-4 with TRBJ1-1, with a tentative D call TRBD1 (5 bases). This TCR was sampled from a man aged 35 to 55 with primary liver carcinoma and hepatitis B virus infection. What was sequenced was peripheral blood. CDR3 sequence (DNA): TGTGCCAACAGCTTGAGACAGTTGAACACTGAAGCTTTCTTT. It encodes CANSLRQLNTEAFF.